One and the same sample provided the 8 T cell receptor beta chains below, sequenced in a study of blood T cell repertoires in COVID-19. Measured with immunoSEQ multiplex PCR; TCRdb has only the in-frame clones, and not every one. The table lists 210,000 or so clones, 65% to 85% of them singletons. The sequenced material came from PBMCs or T cells enriched from blood (not recorded which). These receptors all stem from a man aged 25-45 years with acute COVID-19.

In this sample, this clone turned up once. The rearrangement links TRBV5-1 to TRBJ2-5, with 12 bases aligning to TRBD1. CDR3 length equals 15 residues. Unmatched junction bases numbered 5, after V lost 4 bases and J lost 4 bases. Germline V lookup: CDR1 SGHRS, CDR2 YFSETQ. The DNA of the CDR3 is TGCGCCAGCAGCAAGGGACAGGGGGCTGGAGAGACCCAGTACTTC. Translating it yields CASSKGQGAGETQYF.

This chain connects TRBV2 to TRBJ2-7; the D gene is possibly TRBD1 (6 bases). The CDR3 runs to 14 residues. The V gene's germline CDR1 is SNHLY and CDR2 FYNNEI. V lost 5 bases and J 3 bases, leaving 14 bases between the germline ends. CDR3 DNA: TGTGCCAGCAGTCGCACTATGACAGGCTACGAGCAGTACTTC. Encoded protein: CASSRTMTGYEQYF.

This rearrangement joins TRBV3-1 (or the pseudogene TRBV3-2) to TRBJ1-2; TRBD1 might be the D (6 bases). From germline, CDR1 is LGHDT and CDR2 YNNKEL (reference sequence). The V and J ends lost 4 bases and 5 bases respectively, with 20 bases between them. The CDR3 is made up of 16 amino acids. The CDR3 spells CASSPAIRGFIYGYTF. CDR3 nucleotide sequence: TGTGCCAGCAGCCCCGCTATCAGGGGTTTTATTTATGGCTACACCTTC.

The gene calls are TRBV9 and TRBJ2-4; TRBD1 matches 7 bases. The CDR3 is 18 residues long. From germline, CDR1 is SGDLS and CDR2 YYNGEE. The trim removed 3 bases at V and 4 bases at J, leaving 16 bases unmatched. The CDR3 bases are TGTGCCAGCAGCGCCGAGGGTGGGGGACAGTTCCCTAAAAACATTCAGTACTTC. Protein product: CASSAEGGGQFPKNIQYF.

The table lists this clone with a count of one. The J gene is TRBJ1-1, the V gene TRBV27; 9 bases match TRBD1. V trimming: 8 bases; J trimming: 3 bases; junction bases outside the gene matches: 13. CDR1 and CDR2 (germline): MNHEY, SMNVEV (reference sequence). The CDR3 length is 16 residues. This CDR3 is CASRDRVPQYDTEAFF. The CDR3, as DNA: TGTGCCAGCCGGGACAGGGTGCCTCAATACGACACTGAAGCTTTCTTT.

The rearrangement uses TRBV9 and TRBJ2-7, with 9 nucleotides matching TRBD1. The V gene end was trimmed by 3 bases and the J gene end by 2 bases; junction bases not matched to a gene: 15. The CDR3 runs 18 residues. From germline, CDR1 is SGDLS and CDR2 YYNGEE. The CDR3 nucleotides read TGTGCCAGCAGCGCGAAACCGGGACAGGGATTGTTTCCCTACGAGCAGTACTTC. It specifies CASSAKPGQGLFPYEQYF.

CDR3: CASRPVDSYLGEQYF. CDR3 nucleotides: TGTGCCAGCAGACCCGTCGACAGTTACCTGGGCGAGCAGTACTTC. V and J are TRBV28 and TRBJ2-7; possibly TRBD1 for D (5 bases). V dropped 6 bases and J dropped 6 bases, with 21 bases sitting between them. This CDR3 is 15 amino acids long. In germline, CDR1 is MDHEN, CDR2 SYDVKM.

This rearrangement joins TRBV5-4 to TRBJ1-4, with unresolved D. The germline gives CDR1 SGHNT, CDR2 YYREEE (reference sequence). V was cut by 2 bases and J by 0 bases, with 8 bases left in between. The CDR3 runs 15 residues. CDR3 coding DNA: TGTGCCAGCAGCTTTAAGCAATCAACTAATGAAAAACTGTTTTTT. It is translated as CASSFKQSTNEKLFF.